The 5 T cell receptor beta chains presented below share a single source sample, sequenced in a study of tumor-infiltrating lymphocytes in localized non-small cell lung cancer. This table comes from immunoSEQ multiplex PCR, and its TCRdb copy is limited to in-frame clones, with some not included. The sample consists of approximately 13,000 clones, 55% to 70% of them appearing once. Sequenced material: lung tumor tissue. These receptors originate from a human donor with non-small cell lung cancer.

The CDR3, as DNA: TGTGCCAGCAGTGAAGCGCCACGAGGTGGCTACACCTTC. This codes for CASSEAPRGGYTF. The chain recombines TRBV2 with TRBJ1-2; D not certain. The CDR3 has 13 residues. V lost 0 bases and J lost 7, with 9 bases in between. Germline CDR1 SNHLY, CDR2 FYNNEI.

This chain uses TRBV6-5 with TRBJ1-3, with no clear D. Between the trimmed V and J ends, which lost 2 bases and 0 bases, there was a span of 8 bases. The CDR3 sequence is 15 residues long. Germline V lookup: CDR1 MNHEY, CDR2 SVGAGI. CDR3: CASSYAPDSGNTIYF. The CDR3 DNA reads as TGTGCCAGCAGTTACGCCCCTGACTCTGGAAACACCATATATTTT.

This clone was observed a few times. This chain uses TRBV21-1 with TRBJ2-7. TRBV21-1 is labeled a pseudogene. CDR3 size: 12 residues. In DNA, the CDR3 is TGTGCCAGCAGCAAATCTTGGGGAAACCAGTACTTC. Protein: CASSKSWGNQYF.

This clone turned up a few times. This chain links TRBV7-2 with TRBJ2-7; 8 bases are shared with TRBD1. The V and J ends lost 4 bases and 3 bases, in that order; junction bases with no gene match: 2. Germline V gene data show CDR1 as SGHTA and CDR2 as FQGNSA. This CDR3 comprises 13 residues. CDR3 DNA sequence: TGTGCCAGCAGCTCTACAGGGGGCTACGAGCAGTACTTC. Its translation: CASSSTGGYEQYF.

The chain is built from TRBV15 and TRBJ1-6; D might be TRBD1 (5 bases). Trimming left V 1 base short and J 10 bases short, with 14 bases between. The CDR3 sequence is 15 residues long. Germline V lookup: CDR1 LNHNV, CDR2 YYDKDF (reference sequence). Written as DNA, the CDR3 is TGTGCCACCAGCAGAGTCGGGGGTATCGGCTCACCCCTCCACTTT. This codes for CATSRVGGIGSPLHF.